These 21 T cell receptor beta chains share one sample of origin, sequenced in a study of T cell responses to AZD1222 COVID-19 vaccine. TCRdb's table, derived via immunoSEQ multiplex PCR, lists solely in-frame clones and lacks some. The table has approximately 150,000 clones, roughly 90% seen once; the top ten hold over 1.1%. The sequences come from peripheral blood, collected on day 0 of AZD1222 vaccination. The receptors come from an adult in good health.

This clone was observed a single time. The chain is built from TRBV27 and TRBJ1-1, with D possibly being TRBD1 (6 bases). This CDR3 comprises 17 residues. V gave up 1 base and J gave up 0 bases, with 15 bases separating them. The V gene's germline CDR1 is MNHEY and CDR2 SMNVEV (reference sequence). The CDR3 DNA follows: TGTGCCAGCAGTTTATTCGGGGGGGCGAGAATGAACACTGAAGCTTTCTTT. Translating it yields CASSLFGGARMNTEAFF.

The V and J genes are TRBV6-5 and TRBJ1-4; D remains unclear. The ends were cut back, 9 bases at V and 6 bases at J, with 14 bases in the middle. This CDR3 is 13 amino acids long. Germline V CDR1 and CDR2: MNHEY, SVGAGI. CDR3 region: CASKFFGYEKLFF. The DNA for the CDR3 is TGTGCCAGTAAATTCTTCGGGTATGAAAAACTGTTTTTT.

The chain couples TRBV6-2 or TRBV6-3 to TRBJ1-1, with D uncertain. The CDR3 runs 16 residues. Trimming stripped 1 base from V and 5 bases from J, with 17 bases between. Germline V gene data show CDR1 as MNHEY and CDR2 as SVGEGT. This chain's CDR3 is CASSYLWRPDRTEAFF. CDR3 coding DNA: TGTGCCAGCAGTTACTTATGGAGGCCAGATCGGACTGAAGCTTTCTTT.

The chain employs TRBV19 and TRBJ2-7, with 9 nucleotides matching TRBD1. The CDR3 has 13 residues. CDR1 LNHDA and CDR2 SQIVND come from the germline V gene (reference sequence). Trimming took 9 bases from V and 2 from J; bases not matched to a gene: 5. The CDR3 sequence is CARTGQGPYEQYF. DNA of the CDR3: TGTGCCAGAACGGGACAGGGTCCCTACGAGCAGTACTTC. Supplemented by reference TRBV19 and TRBJ2-7, the full variable domain reads DGGITQSPKYLFRKEGQNVTLSCEQNLNHDAMYWYRQDPGQGLRLIYYSQIVNDFQKGDIAEGYSVSREKKESFPLTVTSAQKNPTAFYLCARTGQGPYEQYFGPGTRLTVT.

The V and J genes are TRBV10-3 and TRBJ1-5; 8 bases line up with TRBD1. The V gene's germline CDR1 is ENHRY and CDR2 SYGVKD. V shed 4 bases and J 5 bases; nucleotides not matched to a gene: 4. The length of the CDR3 is 14 residues. The CDR3 coding sequence is TGTGCCATCAGTGTTGCAGGGGGCGATCAGCCCCAGCATTTT. It encodes CAISVAGGDQPQHF.

This chain links TRBV19 with TRBJ2-7, with D perhaps TRBD2 (5 bases). The germline V and J ends were trimmed by 5 bases and 3 bases, with 17 bases remaining between them. The CDR3 has 15 residues. Looked up from germline, CDR1 is LNHDA and CDR2 is SQIVND (reference sequence). The CDR3 DNA sequence: TGTGCCAGTAGTTTCGATCCCGGGGATGACTACGAGCAGTACTTC. Protein product: CASSFDPGDDYEQYF.

The rearrangement uses TRBV5-5 and TRBJ2-3; 14 bases line up with TRBD2. CDR3 length: 19 residues. The trim removed 2 bases at V and 5 bases at J, leaving 13 bases unmatched. Germline CDR1 SGHKS, CDR2 YYEKEE (reference sequence). The CDR3 protein is CASSLTPGLAGEGGDTQYF. The CDR3 DNA reads as TGTGCCAGCAGCTTAACGCCGGGACTAGCGGGAGAAGGAGGAGATACGCAGTATTTT.

The chain has TRBV9 and TRBJ2-7; either TRBD1 or TRBD2 may fit D (6 bases each). The CDR3 is 14 amino acids. CDR1 is SGDLS and CDR2 is YYNGEE in the germline V gene. The V end lost 3 bases, the J end lost 3 bases, and 13 bases lay between the germline ends. The DNA for the CDR3 is TGTGCCAGCAGCGCGCGGGACATCGACTACGAGCAGTACTTC. As protein: CASSARDIDYEQYF.

This chain joins TRBV9 and TRBJ1-5; 9 nucleotides line up with TRBD1. Germline V CDR1 and CDR2: SGDLS, YYNGEE. Trimming removed 1 base from V and 3 bases from J; junction bases left unmatched: 2. This CDR3 has 15 residues. In DNA form, the CDR3 reads TGTGCCAGCAGCGTAACAGGGGGCCACAATCAGCCCCAGCATTTT. Protein sequence: CASSVTGGHNQPQHF. The full variable domain, in which reference TRBV9 and TRBJ1-5 provide the parts outside the CDR3, is DSGVTQTPKHLITATGQRVTLRCSPRSGDLSVYWYQQSLDQGLQFLIQYYNGEERAKGNILERFSAQQFPDLHSELNLSSLELGDSALYFCASSVTGGHNQPQHFGDGTRLSIL.

The CDR3 spells CASSLAGDGYEQYF. The CDR3 DNA reads as TGCGCCAGCAGTCTAGCGGGAGACGGGTACGAGCAGTACTTC. The rearrangement links TRBV5-1 to TRBJ2-7, with TRBD2 matching over 10 bases. V gave up 5 bases and J gave up 4 bases; unmatched junction bases: 6. In germline, CDR1 is SGHRS, CDR2 YFSETQ. The CDR3 consists of 14 residues.

V is TRBV11-3 and J is TRBJ2-7; D call uncertain. The CDR3 length is 11 residues. The ends were cut back, 4 bases at V and 2 bases at J, with 3 bases in the middle. CDR1 SGHNT and CDR2 YENEEA come from the germline V gene. CDR3 amino acids: CASSSTYEQYF. The CDR3 nucleotides are TGTGCCAGCAGCTCCACCTACGAGCAGTACTTC.

The chain joins TRBV6-1 to TRBJ1-1; no clear D gene. The V end lost 6 bases, the J end lost 4 bases, and 12 bases lay between the germline ends. From germline, CDR1 is MNHNS and CDR2 SASEGT. This CDR3 has 13 residues. CDR3 sequence (DNA): TGTGCCAGCAGAGCCGGTCCAGGCACTGAAGCTTTCTTT. Its protein product is CASRAGPGTEAFF.

The rearrangement uses TRBV5-1 and TRBJ2-2; D is unclear. CDR1 is SGHRS, CDR2 YFSETQ, per germline. CDR3 length: 12 amino acids. V lost 2 bases and J lost 8, with 7 bases in between. The CDR3 nucleotides read TGCGCCAGCAGCTTAATCGGGGGGGAGCTGTTTTTT. The encoded protein is CASSLIGGELFF.

The J gene is TRBJ2-7, the V gene TRBV13; D remains ambiguous. Per germline, CDR1 PRHDT and CDR2 FYEKMQ (reference sequence). V shed 3 bases and J shed 0 bases, with 6 bases lying between them. The CDR3 has 13 amino acids. CDR3 DNA sequence: TGTGCCAGCAGCTTCTCGAACTCCTACGAGCAGTACTTC. Translated, it gives CASSFSNSYEQYF. Supplemented by reference TRBV13 and TRBJ2-7, the full variable domain reads AAGVIQSPRHLIKEKRETATLKCYPIPRHDTVYWYQQGPGQDPQFLISFYEKMQSDKGSIPDRFSAQQFSDYHSELNMSSLELGDSALYFCASSFSNSYEQYFGPGTRLTVT.

V and J are TRBV11-3 and TRBJ2-7; 9 nucleotides line up with TRBD1. The V gene end was trimmed by 5 bases and the J gene end by 5 bases; junction bases not matched to a gene: 4. Germline CDR1 and CDR2: SGHNT and YENEEA. This CDR3 spans 13 amino acids. The CDR3 region has the DNA TGTGCCAGCAGCGCCGGGACAGGGAACGAGCAGTACTTC. It is translated as CASSAGTGNEQYF.

The rearrangement joins TRBV2 to TRBJ1-2; no clear D. V lost 4 bases to trimming and J lost 2 bases, with 11 bases between them. The CDR3 covers 14 residues. CDR1 and CDR2 (germline): SNHLY, FYNNEI. CDR3 in DNA: TGTGCCAGCAGTGGTGATGGGCGAAACTATGGCTACACCTTC. Translated: CASSGDGRNYGYTF.

The chain recombines TRBV20-1 with TRBJ1-6; D is undetermined. V was clipped by 6 bases and J by 7 bases, with 7 bases between them. The germline V gene encodes CDR1 DFQATT and CDR2 SNEGSKA (reference sequence). The CDR3 has 11 residues. CDR3 nucleotide sequence: TGCAGTGCAGGGTTAAATTCACCCCTCCACTTT. Translated, it gives CSAGLNSPLHF.

The chain employs TRBV10-3 and TRBJ2-7; D is unresolved. V was cut by 5 bases and J by 7 bases, with 12 bases left in between. The CDR3 is 12 residues long. The germline CDR1 and CDR2 sequences are ENHRY and SYGVKD. The CDR3 reads CAISSRSREQYF. The CDR3 bases are TGTGCCATCAGTTCCCGGTCGAGGGAGCAGTACTTC.

The V and J genes are TRBV3-1 (or the pseudogene TRBV3-2) and TRBJ2-1, with D possibly TRBD2 on 7 matching bases. This CDR3 is built from 17 residues. V dropped 3 bases and J dropped 9 bases, with 24 bases sitting between them. Germline V gene data show CDR1 as LGHDT and CDR2 as YNNKEL (reference sequence). The CDR3 reads CASSHGFRRGLSGEQFF. The CDR3 DNA follows: TGTGCCAGCAGCCACGGGTTCCGGCGGGGGCTCAGCGGTGAGCAGTTCTTC.

V and J are TRBV7-8 and TRBJ1-3; no firm D call. Trimming stripped 4 bases from V and 4 bases from J, with 11 bases between. The germline V gene has CDR1 SGHVS and CDR2 FQNEAQ. The CDR3 length is 14 residues. This chain's CDR3 is CASSSPLGGNTIYF. Written as DNA, the CDR3 is TGTGCCAGCAGCTCTCCTCTTGGGGGAAACACCATATATTTT.

V and J are TRBV30 and TRBJ1-1; D not certain. The ends were cut back, 0 bases at V and 0 bases at J, with 5 bases in the middle. This CDR3 has 13 amino acids. CDR1 is GTSNPN and CDR2 is SVGIG in the germline V gene (reference sequence). CDR3 nucleotide sequence: TGTGCCTGGAGTGTAGGGTTGAACACTGAAGCTTTCTTT. Translating it yields CAWSVGLNTEAFF. Looking up the rest from reference TRBV30 and TRBJ1-1 gives the full variable domain: SQTIHQWPATLVQPVGSPLSLECTVEGTSNPNLYWYRQAAGRGLQLLFYSVGIGQISSEVPQNLSASRPQDRQFILSSKKLLLSDSGFYLCAWSVGLNTEAFFGQGTRLTVV.